This TCR beta chain comes out of a study of blood T cell repertoires in COVID-19. Study background: Samples of COVID-19 (acute and convalescent) were obtained from the United States, Italy and Spain. Nucleic acid was either cDNA or gDNA, and it came from T cells, B-cell-depleted T cells, or PBMCs.

How the authors handled the data: Estimation of nucleated cell counts relied on the amplification of reference gene primers. Some clones are missing from TCRdb's copy, which holds only in-frame ones; the method was immunoSEQ multiplex PCR. V and J calls plus clone size are reproduced from that table; the DNA served to infer D and trimming. Of 70,000 or so clones listed, about four fifths were seen once; the top ten hold more than 45%. The TCR was taken from a human donor in a cohort sampled during active COVID-19. Sequencing was done on a sample of peripheral blood.

The CDR3 coding sequence is TGCGCCAGCAGCCAAGAAGTCTCGGGCCGGGGCTCCTACGAGCAGTACTTC. As protein: CASSQEVSGRGSYEQYF. The genes are TRBV4-1 and TRBJ2-7; D may be TRBD2 (5 bases). Per germline, CDR1 MGHRA and CDR2 YSYEKL. Trimming removed 0 bases at V and 0 bases at J, with 15 bases between. The CDR3 covers 17 residues.